This T cell receptor (beta chain) was obtained from a study of T-cell memory formation after mild COVID-19. Study results and limitations: Cross-reactive memory seemingly joined, as some responding clones were found in pre-infection memory. Those CD4+ clones that contracted were mainly in CM and EM (CD8+ ones in EMRA).

TCRdb reprocessed the 5' RACE reads with MiXCR, giving one entry per CDR3 protein. The sample includes hundreds of thousands of distinct CDR3 sequences, approximately 20% seen only once; the top ten take roughly 20%. As for this clonotype: Its antigen is currently unknown.

V lost 5 bases and J lost 4, with 11 bases in between. This CDR3 region has 13 residues. The origin of this receptor is a man younger than 30 who had mild COVID-19 (a few samples of this study predate the infection). Cell type and time point are not known. Sequenced input: PBMCs or a T cell subset sorted from them (not recorded which). The chain employs TRBV12-3 or TRBV12-4 and TRBJ2-5, with no clear D. DNA of the CDR3: TGTGCCAGCAGTGTTCGGTCTCGAGAGACCCAGTACTTC. Translated: CASSVRSRETQYF.